A selection of T cell receptor beta chains follows, all from one sample in a study of beta chain features in type 1 diabetes. Sequencing used immunoSEQ multiplex PCR; TCRdb keeps in-frame clones, though not all of them. Among about 53,000 clones listed, 55% to 80% were seen once. Sequenced: stem cell memory CD4+ T cells from blood. These receptor sequences come from a woman in her twenties or thirties with type 1 diabetes. Both conserved end residues are part of each CDR3. The D gene is left open where the match is weak. Size is stated for part of the rows, as once, few or many counts, or as a class when the clone is expanded.

clone_size j_call cdr3_length v_call d_call cdr3_aa cdr3_nt
- TRBJ1-1 13 TRBV7-3 - CASASGMNTEAFF TGTGCCAGCGCCTCAGGGATGAACACTGAAGCTTTCTTT
- TRBJ1-2 15 TRBV28 TRBD1 CASSLGTGGSYGYTF TGTGCCAGCAGTTTAGGGACAGGGGGTTCCTATGGCTACACCTTC
- TRBJ2-1 16 TRBV28 - CASSSAEASSYNEQFF TGTGCCAGCAGTTCTGCTGAGGCGAGCTCCTACAATGAGCAGTTCTTC
- TRBJ2-5 11 TRBV10-3 - CATKGVETQYF TGTGCCACCAAGGGGGTAGAGACCCAGTACTTC
few TRBJ2-2 15 TRBV5-4 - CASSSETGWTGELFF TGTGCCAGCAGCTCGGAGACAGGCTGGACCGGGGAGCTGTTTTTT
- TRBJ1-4 14 TRBV5-1 - CASSRTVGDEKLFF TGCGCCAGCAGCCGAACCGTGGGAGATGAAAAACTGTTTTTT
- TRBJ2-7 13 TRBV7-7 TRBD2 CASAAAGGGEQYF TGTGCTAGCGCCGCGGCGGGAGGGGGCGAGCAGTACTTC
- TRBJ2-5 13 TRBV30 - CAWLTKGAETQYF TGTGCCTGGCTGACTAAGGGAGCAGAGACCCAGTACTTC
- TRBJ2-1 16 TRBV4-2 TRBD2 CASSQETSGRWDEQFF TGTGCCAGCAGCCAAGAGACTAGCGGGAGGTGGGATGAGCAGTTCTTC
- TRBJ2-5 17 TRBV4-1 - CASTPYRQEGGRETQYF TGCGCCAGCACCCCCTACCGTCAGGAAGGGGGTCGGGAGACCCAGTACTTC
- TRBJ2-5 16 TRBV7-8 TRBD2 CASSKRSGINGETQYF TGTGCCAGCAGCAAACGCAGCGGGATCAACGGGGAGACCCAGTACTTC